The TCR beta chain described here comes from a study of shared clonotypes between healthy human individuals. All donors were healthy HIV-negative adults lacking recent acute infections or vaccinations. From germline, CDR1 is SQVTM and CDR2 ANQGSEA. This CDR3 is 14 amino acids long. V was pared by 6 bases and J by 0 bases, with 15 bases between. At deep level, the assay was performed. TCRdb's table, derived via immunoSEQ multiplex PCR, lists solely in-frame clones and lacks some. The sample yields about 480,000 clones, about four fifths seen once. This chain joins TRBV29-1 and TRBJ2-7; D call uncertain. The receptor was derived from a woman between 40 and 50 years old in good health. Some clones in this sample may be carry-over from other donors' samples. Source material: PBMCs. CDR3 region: CSVAGNVGSYEQYF. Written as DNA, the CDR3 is TGCAGCGTAGCTGGAAACGTGGGCTCCTACGAGCAGTACTTC.